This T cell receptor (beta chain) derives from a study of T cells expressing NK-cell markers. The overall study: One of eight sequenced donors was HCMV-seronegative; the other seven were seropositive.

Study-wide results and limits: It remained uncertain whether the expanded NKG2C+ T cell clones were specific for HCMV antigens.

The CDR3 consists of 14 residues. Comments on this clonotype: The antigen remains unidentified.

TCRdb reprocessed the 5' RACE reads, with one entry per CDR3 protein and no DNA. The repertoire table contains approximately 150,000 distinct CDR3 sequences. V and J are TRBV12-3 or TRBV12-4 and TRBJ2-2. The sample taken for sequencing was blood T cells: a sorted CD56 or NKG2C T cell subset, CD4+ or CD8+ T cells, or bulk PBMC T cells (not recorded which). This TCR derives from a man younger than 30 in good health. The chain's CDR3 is CASSGLMDAGELFF.